Each of the 30 T cell receptor beta chains below was sequenced from the same sample in a study of beta chain features in type 1 diabetes. The isolated RNA, all of it, was reverse transcribed, so expressed TCRB transcripts were what got sequenced. Here immunoSEQ multiplex PCR was the method, and the copy in TCRdb shows in-frame clones only, minus some. The table has about 110,000 clones, almost 40% seen once; the top ten hold 0.06% to 0.075%. The sequencing sample was made of stem cell memory CD4+ T cells from blood. The receptor source for this set is a woman aged 18-30 years in good health.

The gene calls are TRBV13 and TRBJ2-7; TRBD2 matches 9 bases. Germline V gives CDR1 PRHDT, CDR2 FYEKMQ (reference sequence). CDR3 size: 17 residues. Unmatched junction bases numbered 13, after V lost 5 bases and J lost 2 bases. The DNA for the CDR3 is TGTGCCAGCAGCACTAATGGGAGAGGACTAGCGACCTACGAGCAGTACTTC. Translated: CASSTNGRGLATYEQYF.

The chain employs TRBV15 and TRBJ1-2; D not certain. The germline V gene has CDR1 LNHNV and CDR2 YYDKDF (reference sequence). Trimming shortened V by 0 bases and J by 2 bases, and 7 bases separated the two germline ends. CDR3 length: 14 amino acids. As DNA, the CDR3 is TGTGCCACCAGCAGAGATCGGGGAAACTATGGCTACACCTTC. It specifies CATSRDRGNYGYTF. The entire variable domain, with the rest obtained from reference TRBV15 and TRBJ1-2, is as follows: DAMVIQNPRYQVTQFGKPVTLSCSQTLNHNVMYWYQQKSSQAPKLLFHYYDKDFNNEADTPDNFQSRRPNTSFCFLDIRSPGLGDTAMYLCATSRDRGNYGYTFGSGTRLTVV.

This rearrangement joins TRBV4-3 to TRBJ2-1; 8 bases agree with TRBD2. Germline V gene lookup returns CDR1 LGHNA and CDR2 YSLEER. The CDR3 totals 14 residues. J was trimmed by 6 bases and V by 5 bases; bases with no gene match: 6. The CDR3 DNA sequence: TGCGCCAGCAGCAGAGCGGGAGTGAGCAATGAGCAGTTCTTC. Protein product: CASSRAGVSNEQFF.

This rearrangement joins TRBV7-2 to TRBJ2-7; 8 bases are shared with TRBD2. This CDR3 comprises 16 residues. Trimming took 5 bases from V and 4 from J; bases not matched to a gene: 13. Germline V gives CDR1 SGHTA, CDR2 FQGNSA. CDR3 in DNA: TGTGCCAGCAGCCCCAAGATGCGGGAGGCGTTGTACGAGCAGTACTTC. This encodes CASSPKMREALYEQYF.

This clone was detected only a few times. V usage is TRBV6-6 and J usage is TRBJ2-5; TRBD2 is a possible D gene (7 bases). The length of the CDR3 is 12 residues. CDR1 is MNHNY, CDR2 SVGAGI, per germline (reference sequence). Trimming cost V 7 bases and J 5 bases, with 11 bases left between them. CDR3 amino acids: CASKGGGETQYF. The CDR3 region has the DNA TGTGCCAGCAAGGGGGGAGGGGAGACCCAGTACTTC.

This clone showed up just a few times. This chain links TRBV6-6 with TRBJ2-1; the D gene is possibly TRBD2 (6 bases). The germline V gene has CDR1 MNHNY and CDR2 SVGAGI (reference sequence). V was trimmed by 2 bases and J by 7 bases, leaving 6 bases between them. There are 12 residues in the CDR3. The CDR3 loop is CASSYGGNEQFF. The CDR3 nucleotides read TGTGCCAGCAGTTACGGGGGGAATGAGCAGTTCTTC.

This clone was found a few times. The rearrangement links TRBV5-1 to TRBJ2-7, with D tentatively TRBD1 (6 bases). The CDR3 contains 14 residues. The V and J ends lost 4 bases and 3 bases respectively, with 14 bases between them. Germline V gene sequence: CDR1 SGHRS, CDR2 YFSETQ. In nucleotides, the CDR3 is TGCGCCAGCAGCCCGGACAGAGCATACTACGAGCAGTACTTC. It encodes CASSPDRAYYEQYF.

This clone showed up just a few times. The genes are TRBV10-3 and TRBJ2-5, with D maybe TRBD1 (5 bases). Germline V lookup: CDR1 ENHRY, CDR2 SYGVKD. The CDR3 extends over 14 amino acids. Trimming cost V 0 bases and J 0 bases, with 5 bases left between them. The CDR3 spells CAISESRDQETQYF. CDR3 DNA: TGTGCCATCAGTGAGTCCAGGGACCAAGAGACCCAGTACTTC.

The chain employs TRBV6-5 and TRBJ2-7; 10 bases map to TRBD2. With 4 bases clipped from V and 2 bases from J, the junction kept 5 bases outside the gene matches. The V gene's germline CDR1 is MNHEY and CDR2 SVGAGI. The CDR3 runs 15 residues. The CDR3 protein is CASSSLAGATYEQYF. The CDR3 coding sequence is TGTGCCAGCAGTTCGCTAGCGGGAGCCACCTACGAGCAGTACTTC.

The V call is TRBV2, the J call TRBJ2-1; possibly TRBD2 for D (5 bases). Per the germline V gene, CDR1 is SNHLY and CDR2 is FYNNEI. Trimming left V 7 bases short and J 6 bases short, with 25 bases between. CDR3 length: 17 amino acids. The CDR3 bases are TGTGCCAGCATGCCGAGGGTGCTGGGCCCAAACCGCAATGAGCAGTTCTTC. Its protein product is CASMPRVLGPNRNEQFF. Looking up the rest from reference TRBV2 and TRBJ2-1 gives the full variable domain: EPEVTQTPSHQVTQMGQEVILRCVPISNHLYFYWYRQILGQKVEFLVSFYNNEISEKSEIFDDQFSVERPDGSNFTLKIRSTKLEDSAMYFCASMPRVLGPNRNEQFFGPGTRLTVL.

This clone was seen a handful of times. This rearrangement joins TRBV29-1 to TRBJ2-7, with D unclear. The CDR3 extends over 13 amino acids. Germline V gene lookup returns CDR1 SQVTM and CDR2 ANQGSEA. The CDR3 region is CGAGDGSLRGQYF. CDR3 in DNA: TGCGGCGCCGGAGACGGGTCCCTACGAGGGCAGTACTTC.

The rearrangement joins TRBV7-9 to TRBJ2-3; D is perhaps TRBD2 (6 bases). Deletions cut 7 bases from V and 5 bases from J, with 19 bases between. The CDR3 spans 15 residues. Looked up from germline, CDR1 is SEHNR and CDR2 is FQNEAQ (reference sequence). CDR3 nucleotide sequence: TGTGCCAGCAATATGAGGAAGCGGGTGGAAGATACGCAGTATTTT. Translation: CASNMRKRVEDTQYF. Together with reference TRBV7-9 and TRBJ2-3, the CDR3 gives the full variable domain: DTGVSQNPRHKITKRGQNVTFRCDPISEHNRLYWYRQTLGQGPEFLTYFQNEAQLEKSRLLSDRFSAERPKGSFSTLEIQRTEQGDSAMYLCASNMRKRVEDTQYFGPGTRLTVL.

The rearrangement links TRBV7-8 to TRBJ2-5; 13 bases align to TRBD2. Germline trimming cut 5 bases from V and 5 bases from J; bases unmatched to any gene: 11. The CDR3 runs to 17 residues. CDR1 SGHVS and CDR2 FQNEAQ come from the germline V gene. CDR3 bases: TGTGCCAGCAGCCCAAACGGAGGACTAGCGGGAGATGAGACCCAGTACTTC. It yields the protein CASSPNGGLAGDETQYF.

The V and J genes are TRBV7-6 and TRBJ1-1; D gene uncertain. Trimming took off 1 base at V and 3 bases at J, with 9 bases between the two ends. The CDR3 is 14 residues long. Germline V lookup: CDR1 SGHVS, CDR2 FNYEAQ. The CDR3 DNA is TGTGCCAGCAGCTTAGGAGGTTGGGACACTGAAGCTTTCTTT. Translated, it gives CASSLGGWDTEAFF.

The V gene is TRBV5-1, the J gene TRBJ1-1, with 10 bases aligning to TRBD1. The V and J ends lost 0 bases and 3 bases, in that order; junction bases with no gene match: 8. The CDR3 has 17 amino acids. CDR1 and CDR2 (germline): SGHRS, YFSETQ. The CDR3 sequence: CASSLGGTGAGDTEAFF. CDR3 nucleotides: TGCGCCAGCAGCTTGGGGGGGACAGGGGCCGGCGACACTGAAGCTTTCTTT.

This clone has a handful of counts. This chain connects TRBV5-1 to TRBJ1-2; D unresolved. V lost 2 bases and J 3 bases, leaving 11 bases between the germline ends. The CDR3 consists of 14 residues. Per the germline V gene, CDR1 is SGHRS and CDR2 is YFSETQ. The chain's CDR3 is CASSFGQAYYGYTF. The CDR3 DNA reads as TGCGCCAGCAGCTTTGGGCAGGCCTACTATGGCTACACCTTC. The full variable domain, completed using reference TRBV5-1 and TRBJ1-2, is KAGVTQTPRYLIKTRGQQVTLSCSPISGHRSVSWYQQTPGQGLQFLFEYFSETQRNKGNFPGRFSGRQFSNSRSEMNVSTLELGDSALYLCASSFGQAYYGYTFGSGTRLTVV.

This chain links TRBV25-1 with TRBJ1-1; tentative D call: TRBD1 (5 bases). CDR1 and CDR2 from the germline V gene are MGHDK and SYGVNS. Trimming shortened V by 6 bases and J by 3 bases, and 14 bases separated the two germline ends. This CDR3 region has 14 residues. The CDR3 protein is CASRPSQGDTEAFF. For the CDR3, the DNA is TGTGCCAGCAGACCAAGCCAGGGTGACACTGAAGCTTTCTTT.

The V call is TRBV5-6, the J call TRBJ2-1, with no clear D. The germline V gene has CDR1 SGHDT and CDR2 YYEEEE. This CDR3 is built from 12 residues. V was pared by 2 bases and J by 7 bases, with 7 bases between. The CDR3 DNA sequence: TGTGCCAGCAGCTTCCTAGTGAATGAGCAGTTCTTC. Its protein is CASSFLVNEQFF.

The chain uses TRBV7-9 and TRBJ1-1; TRBD1 aligns across 7 bases. V shed 4 bases, J shed 1 base, and the junction held 3 bases outside the gene matches. The CDR3 runs to 14 residues. The germline V gene encodes CDR1 SEHNR and CDR2 FQNEAQ (reference sequence). This CDR3 is CASSYRTGNTEAFF. The CDR3 coding sequence is TGTGCCAGCAGCTACCGGACAGGGAACACTGAAGCTTTCTTT.

The genes are TRBV18 and TRBJ1-4, with D possibly TRBD1 on 6 matching bases. The CDR3 has 18 residues. Germline loops: CDR1 KGHSH, CDR2 LQKENI. Trimming took off 1 base at V and 2 bases at J, with 17 bases between the two ends. Written as DNA, the CDR3 is TGTGCCAGCTCACCACGCCTCCTCAAGGGGGGGACTAATGAAAAACTGTTTTTT. Protein sequence: CASSPRLLKGGTNEKLFF. Using reference TRBV18 and TRBJ1-4 for the parts outside the CDR3, the full variable domain is NAGVMQNPRHLVRRRGQEARLRCSPMKGHSHVYWYRQLPEEGLKFMVYLQKENIIDESGMPKERFSAEFPKEGPSILRIQQVVRGDSAAYFCASSPRLLKGGTNEKLFFGSGTQLSVL.

The chain recombines TRBV6-1 with TRBJ2-7; 9 nucleotides align to TRBD2. The CDR3 contains 15 residues. The ends lost 3 bases at V and 1 base at J; junction bases unmatched: 4. Germline V gives CDR1 MNHNS, CDR2 SASEGT. CDR3 nucleotides: TGTGCCAGCAGTGATAGCGGGAGAGGATCCTACGAGCAGTACTTC. Amino acids: CASSDSGRGSYEQYF.

V usage is TRBV15 and J usage is TRBJ2-2, with D unresolved. V was trimmed by 1 base and J by 4 bases, leaving 13 bases between them. This CDR3 is built from 16 residues. Per the germline V gene, CDR1 is LNHNV and CDR2 is YYDKDF (reference sequence). The CDR3 loop is CATSRGEARPTGELFF. The CDR3 DNA reads TGTGCCACCAGCAGAGGTGAAGCCCGTCCCACCGGGGAGCTGTTTTTT.

The chain combines TRBV19 with TRBJ1-5, with D tentatively TRBD1 (6 bases). The CDR3 contains 13 residues. V shed 5 bases and J shed 3 bases, with 8 bases lying between them. The germline CDR1 and CDR2 sequences are LNHDA and SQIVND (reference sequence). The CDR3 nucleotides read TGTGCCAGTAGTGGACAGATCAATCAGCCCCAGCATTTT. Its translation: CASSGQINQPQHF.

The J gene is TRBJ1-5, the V gene TRBV29-1; D not certain. CDR1 is SQVTM and CDR2 is ANQGSEA in the germline V gene. V was shortened by 4 bases and J by 7 bases, with 17 bases between the two germline ends. This CDR3 has 14 residues. DNA of the CDR3: TGCAGCGTTGCTTTTGTCAACACCGGGCAGCCCCAGCATTTT. It specifies CSVAFVNTGQPQHF.

V usage is TRBV4-1 and J usage is TRBJ2-7, with D possibly matching TRBD1 (6 bases). The V end was cut by 4 bases, the J end by 4 bases, with 17 bases between. The CDR3 has 15 amino acids. The germline V gene has CDR1 MGHRA and CDR2 YSYEKL. The CDR3, as DNA: TGCGCCAGCAGCCCGTACCCCTCCCAGGGGTACGAGCAGTACTTC. It specifies CASSPYPSQGYEQYF.

The genes are TRBV5-1 and TRBJ1-2; D perhaps matches TRBD1 (5 bases). The germline V and J ends were trimmed by 6 bases and 4 bases, with 16 bases remaining between them. The germline gives CDR1 SGHRS, CDR2 YFSETQ. The CDR3 runs to 14 residues. CDR3 sequence: CASTPTVMGYGYTF. In DNA, the CDR3 is TGCGCCAGCACCCCGACAGTTATGGGCTATGGCTACACCTTC.

The chain links TRBV15 to TRBJ1-5; TRBD1 might be the D (6 bases). V lost 3 bases and J lost 4, with 13 bases in between. This CDR3 contains 15 residues. The germline V gene encodes CDR1 LNHNV and CDR2 YYDKDF (reference sequence). The CDR3 sequence: CATSRETGRNQPQHF. The CDR3 coding sequence is TGTGCCACCAGCAGGGAAACAGGGCGTAATCAGCCCCAGCATTTT.

The chain carries TRBV28 and TRBJ2-2; 7 positions agree with TRBD1. Trimming at V came to 5 bases and at J to 1 base, leaving 7 bases not matched to a gene. This CDR3 is built from 16 residues. Germline CDR1 reads MDHEN; CDR2 reads SYDVKM. The CDR3 nucleotides are TGTGCCAGCAGTGCCCCGGGACAGAAGAACACCGGGGAGCTGTTTTTT. It is translated as CASSAPGQKNTGELFF.

This rearrangement joins TRBV27 to TRBJ2-2, with 11 bases fitting TRBD2. The V segment lost 5 bases and the J segment 13 bases; nucleotides outside the gene matches: 15. Germline V gene data show CDR1 as MNHEY and CDR2 as SMNVEV (reference sequence). The CDR3 is 16 residues long. This CDR3 reads CASSPDSGTSGRGLFF. The CDR3 DNA is TGTGCCAGCAGTCCGGACTCCGGGACTAGCGGTCGAGGGCTGTTTTTT.

A few counts support this clone. The rearrangement joins TRBV21-1 to TRBJ2-2; the D call TRBD2 from the table was never checked on the DNA. TRBV21-1 is a documented pseudogene. CDR3 length: 17 amino acids. CDR3 in DNA: TGTGCCAGCAGCAAAATCCCTAGCGGAGCAAACACCGGGGAGCTGTTTTTT. Its translation is CASSKIPSGANTGELFF.